This T cell receptor (beta chain) was sequenced during a study of beta chain features in type 1 diabetes. This CDR3 contains 13 residues. The germline V gene has CDR1 ENHRY and CDR2 SYGVKD. Trimming shortened V by 8 bases and J by 2 bases, and 12 bases separated the two germline ends. Once sorted, every population was more than 95% pure. This clone was seen a few times. Its antigen is unidentified. Findings and caveats of the study: Significant though moderate, a shortening of TCRB CDR3s appeared in all four CD4+ subsets of Type 1 diabetes patients. Diminished insertions and augmented deletions at VDJ junctions characterized type 1 diabetes patients. The study left unresolved whether HLA type influences TCRB rearrangement. The naive, central memory and Treg TCRB repertoires of patients appeared to be more similar to one another than those of healthy donors.

Reverse transcribing all isolated RNA meant expressed TCRB transcripts were sequenced. TCRdb keeps only in-frame clones here, not all; method: immunoSEQ multiplex PCR. The sample shows approximately 250,000 clones, more than 15% of them seen only once. The chain is built from TRBV10-3 and TRBJ2-5, with TRBD1 as a possible D gene (5 bases). Input material: naive CD4+ T cells from blood. The TCR sequence derives from a man in his thirties or forties with type 1 diabetes. The chain's CDR3 is CAIRVQAQETQYF. In DNA form, the CDR3 reads TGTGCCATCCGGGTACAGGCGCAAGAGACCCAGTACTTC.